What follows is one T cell receptor beta chain and its context. The antigen remains unidentified. Researchers took RNA transcripts and amplified the TCR beta CDR3 regions from them. First-round RT-PCR with HTBI primers amplified the TCR CDR3 region. MiXCR was run by TCRdb on the multiplex PCR reads, yielding one entry per CDR3 protein. The table has around 620,000 distinct CDR3 sequences, around 46% seen once. V was clipped by 6 bases and J by 12 bases, with 15 bases between them. Germline CDR1 and CDR2: SNHLY and FYNNEI. The CDR3 is 12 residues long. The sample is drawn from a study of T cells in Graves' hyperthyroidism and ophthalmopathy. Study findings and constraints: In the blood, most expanded thyroid clonotypes above 0.001 appeared as well. Researchers report that a 13 V-J model separated ophthalmopathy from stable hyperthyroidism.

Exclusion of patients followed from uncontrolled infection, other autoimmune disease, pregnancy or lactation. Diagnosis relied on clinical symptoms, serum thyroxine and TRAb, thyroid ultrasound and orbital computed tomography. Sequencing used peripheral blood or thyroid tissue (not recorded which). V is TRBV2 and J is TRBJ2-1; either TRBD1 or TRBD2 may supply D (6 bases each). The TCR originated in an adult woman with Graves' disease, either hyperthyroidism or ophthalmopathy (not recorded which). CDR3 residues: CASRRNREVQFF. For the CDR3, the DNA is TGTGCCAGCAGGAGGAACAGGGAGGTGCAGTTCTTC.